This T cell receptor beta chain emerged from a study of blood T cell repertoires in COVID-19. Looking at the study overall: The study drew acute and convalescent COVID-19 samples from the United States, Italy and Spain. In each case, the material was cDNA or gDNA derived from T cells, B-cell-depleted T cells, or PBMCs.

In the study's own analysis: Amplification of reference gene primers provided the estimated nucleated cell counts. Clones were sequenced by immunoSEQ multiplex PCR, and TCRdb holds only the in-frame ones, with some missing. The V and J calls and clone size were taken over from that table, and D and trimming were inferred from the DNA. The sample includes over 200,000 clones, around 90% of them seen just once. What was sequenced was peripheral blood. This sequence was found in a woman in her forties who had recovered from COVID-19.

CDR3 DNA: TGTGCCAGCAGTTGGGGGCCCAACAATGAGCAGTTCTTC. Translated: CASSWGPNNEQFF. The chain links TRBV12-3 or TRBV12-4 to TRBJ2-1, with D perhaps TRBD1 (6 bases). V lost 4 bases to trimming and J lost 5 bases, with 9 bases between them. This CDR3 has 13 amino acids.